The 27 T cell receptor beta chains reported below all come from one sample, sequenced in a study of shared clonotypes between healthy human individuals. The protocol was immunoSEQ multiplex PCR, while the TCRdb copy is restricted to in-frame clones and leaves out a portion. The sample carries about 79,000 clones, about 64% recorded once. Sequenced input: memory CD8+ T cells sorted from blood. Subset given: CD45RO+ cells pooled with CCR7-negative TemRA cells. The origin of the receptors is a man aged 30-40 years in good health.

This chain links TRBV5-1 with TRBJ2-1, with 10 bases identical to TRBD2. Germline CDR1 and CDR2: SGHRS and YFSETQ. The CDR3 has 14 amino acids. After removal of 5 bases from V and 5 bases from J, the junction contained 4 bases not matched to a gene. CDR3 region: CASRGLAFHNEQFF. In nucleotides, the CDR3 is TGCGCCAGCAGGGGACTAGCGTTCCACAATGAGCAGTTCTTC. Variable domain in full (rest from reference TRBV5-1 and TRBJ2-1): KAGVTQTPRYLIKTRGQQVTLSCSPISGHRSVSWYQQTPGQGLQFLFEYFSETQRNKGNFPGRFSGRQFSNSRSEMNVSTLELGDSALYLCASRGLAFHNEQFFGPGTRLTVL.

The chain has TRBV2 and TRBJ1-1, with a possible D match to TRBD1 (5 bases). Germline lookup yields CDR1 SNHLY and CDR2 FYNNEI. Trimming pared 6 bases from V and 1 base from J, leaving 18 bases between. The CDR3 is made up of 16 amino acids. CDR3 DNA: TGTGCCAGCAGCCAAGGGGCGGGGAAGCCGAACACTGAAGCTTTCTTT. Translation: CASSQGAGKPNTEAFF.

V usage is TRBV7-3 and J usage is TRBJ2-7, with TRBD2 as a possible D gene (5 bases). The germline V gene encodes CDR1 SGHTA and CDR2 FQGTGA. V was pared by 3 bases and J by 3 bases, with 15 bases between. The CDR3 runs 15 residues. The CDR3 sequence: CASSFSASGVYEQYF. The CDR3 DNA is TGTGCCAGCAGCTTCTCCGCCAGCGGAGTCTACGAGCAGTACTTC.

The chain recombines TRBV6-5 with TRBJ1-1; D gene ambiguous. The germline gives CDR1 MNHEY, CDR2 SVGAGI. V was shortened by 0 bases and J by 6 bases, with 8 bases between the two germline ends. The CDR3 has 13 residues. This chain's CDR3 is CASSYSWESEAFF. Written as DNA, the CDR3 is TGTGCCAGCAGTTACTCGTGGGAATCTGAAGCTTTCTTT.

The chain employs TRBV9 and TRBJ2-1; a weak D match, TRBD1 (6 bases). This CDR3 is built from 15 residues. Germline V gives CDR1 SGDLS, CDR2 YYNGEE. Deletions cut 3 bases from V and 0 bases from J, with 10 bases between. CDR3 in amino acids: CASSATGSSYNEQFF. Here the CDR3 DNA reads TGTGCCAGCAGCGCTACAGGGAGCTCCTACAATGAGCAGTTCTTC.

As concerns this clone: Sequence at one end of the junction differs from germline and may be a read error. The chain carries TRBV28 and TRBJ1-3, with a tentative D call TRBD1 (5 bases). The CDR3 runs 15 residues. Germline CDR1 reads MDHEN; CDR2 reads SYDVKM. This chain's CDR3 is CSSSSTGGAGNTIYF. In nucleotides, the CDR3 is TGTTCCAGCAGTTCTACCGGGGGGGCTGGAAACACCATATATTTT.

This clone was detected once. V is TRBV4-1 and J is TRBJ2-1; D remains ambiguous. This CDR3 has 16 amino acids. Trimming removed 4 bases at V and 3 bases at J, with 16 bases between. The germline gives CDR1 MGHRA, CDR2 YSYEKL. Written as DNA, the CDR3 is TGCGCCAGCAGCCCTCAGAGGTCAATCGACTACAATGAGCAGTTCTTC. It yields the protein CASSPQRSIDYNEQFF.

About this clone: Additional DNA sequences in this sample encode the identical CDR3. The chain recombines TRBV28 with TRBJ2-7, with D unclear. This CDR3 region has 12 residues. Trimming cost V 6 bases and J 1 base, with 7 bases left between them. Germline CDR1 and CDR2: MDHEN and SYDVKM. CDR3 sequence (DNA): TGTGCCAGCAGCCCTTTGTCCTACGAGCAGTACTTC. It encodes CASSPLSYEQYF. Using reference TRBV28 and TRBJ2-7 for the parts outside the CDR3, the full variable domain is DVKVTQSSRYLVKRTGEKVFLECVQDMDHENMFWYRQDPGLGLRLIYFSYDVKMKEKGDIPEGYSVSREKKERFSLILESASTNQTSMYLCASSPLSYEQYFGPGTRLTVT.

This clone was recorded many times. This chain links TRBV7-9 with TRBJ2-3; a weak D match, TRBD2 (6 bases). The CDR3 is 15 amino acids. Germline CDR1 is SEHNR and CDR2 is FQNEAQ (reference sequence). The V gene lost 3 bases and the J gene lost 4 bases, with 14 bases spanning the gap. The DNA for the CDR3 is TGTGCCAGCAGCTTCGAGGACCCGGGGGCAGATACGCAGTATTTT. It encodes CASSFEDPGADTQYF.

This clone appeared a few times. CDR3 in DNA: TGTGCCAGCAGCTCGACGGTGGTCCTAGCGGGATATGAGCAGTTCTTC. As protein: CASSSTVVLAGYEQFF. This chain joins TRBV13 and TRBJ2-1; 9 bases align to TRBD2. Germline CDR1 is PRHDT and CDR2 is FYEKMQ (reference sequence). The V gene end was trimmed by 4 bases and the J gene end by 8 bases; junction bases not matched to a gene: 12. The CDR3 has 16 amino acids.

The CDR3 coding sequence is TGTGCCAGCAGTTACTCTGAGGACTATGGCTACACCTTC. Its protein product is CASSYSEDYGYTF. The chain combines TRBV6-5 with TRBJ1-2; no clear D gene. The CDR3 is 13 residues long. The V gene's germline CDR1 is MNHEY and CDR2 SVGAGI. V dropped 0 bases and J dropped 3 bases, with 5 bases sitting between them.

The chain employs TRBV11-2 and TRBJ2-1; D is perhaps TRBD1 or TRBD2 (6 bases each). This CDR3 contains 17 residues. The germline V and J ends were trimmed by 6 bases and 0 bases, with 18 bases remaining between them. CDR1 SGHAT and CDR2 FQNNGV come from the germline V gene. CDR3 coding DNA: TGTGCCAGCAGGAGGGCGTGGGGGGCAAACTCCTACAATGAGCAGTTCTTC. Protein: CASRRAWGANSYNEQFF.

The genes are TRBV25-1 and TRBJ2-1; no firm D call. The germline CDR1 and CDR2 sequences are MGHDK and SYGVNS. V lost 6 bases and J lost 0, with 18 bases in between. The CDR3 contains 17 residues. In DNA, the CDR3 is TGTGCCAGCAGCACCTCGTCCAGGATGAGCTCCTACAATGAGCAGTTCTTC. Residues: CASSTSSRMSSYNEQFF.

This chain joins TRBV4-2 and TRBJ2-7; 7 nucleotides agree with TRBD2. V trimming: 0 bases; J trimming: 0 bases; junction bases outside the gene matches: 2. The CDR3 length is 15 residues. CDR1 is LGHNA, CDR2 YNFKEQ, per germline. CDR3 DNA: TGTGCCAGCAGCCAAGATGAGCGGGGCTCCTACGAGCAGTACTTC. Its protein is CASSQDERGSYEQYF.

The gene calls are TRBV4-2 and TRBJ2-1; D perhaps matches TRBD1 (5 bases). The CDR3 is 16 amino acids. Germline loops: CDR1 LGHNA, CDR2 YNFKEQ. V gave up 5 bases and J gave up 4 bases, with 18 bases separating them. The CDR3 reads CASSKGAEAGYNEQFF. The DNA for the CDR3 is TGTGCCAGCAGCAAAGGGGCTGAAGCCGGTTACAATGAGCAGTTCTTC.

The J gene is TRBJ2-6, the V gene TRBV27; D uncertain. Germline CDR1 MNHEY, CDR2 SMNVEV (reference sequence). The V end was cut by 0 bases, the J end by 0 bases, with 12 bases between. CDR3 length equals 18 residues. The CDR3 loop reads CASSLSSATLSGANVLTF. The CDR3 DNA follows: TGTGCCAGCAGTTTATCTTCGGCTACCCTCTCTGGGGCCAACGTCCTGACTTTC.

This rearrangement joins TRBV14 to TRBJ2-1; 7 bases are shared with TRBD2. The CDR3 is 18 residues long. Per the germline V gene, CDR1 is SGHDN and CDR2 is FVKESK. The ends lost 1 base at V and 3 bases at J; junction bases unmatched: 12. The DNA for the CDR3 is TGTGCCAGCAGCCAAGGTAGCCGTGGGAGGGGAAGCTACAATGAGCAGTTCTTC. Protein: CASSQGSRGRGSYNEQFF.

CDR3 bases: TGTGCCAGCAGCCCGTCTGGGACCGAAGTCCATGAGCAGTTCTTC. Translated: CASSPSGTEVHEQFF. This chain uses TRBV4-2 with TRBJ2-1; D is tentatively TRBD1 or TRBD2 (5 bases each). CDR1 and CDR2 from the germline V gene are LGHNA and YNFKEQ. V dropped 4 bases and J dropped 8 bases, with 18 bases sitting between them. The CDR3 sequence is 15 residues long.

The chain combines TRBV11-2 with TRBJ2-1; 9 nucleotides match TRBD2. With 1 base clipped from V and 5 bases from J, the junction kept 12 bases outside the gene matches. Germline loops: CDR1 SGHAT, CDR2 FQNNGV. This CDR3 is 18 amino acids long. CDR3 bases: TGTGCCAGCAGCTTAGGACTAGGACTAGCGCTAGAGGACAATGAGCAGTTCTTC. This translates into CASSLGLGLALEDNEQFF.

The chain couples TRBV6-1 to TRBJ1-5; a weak D match, TRBD1 (5 bases). This CDR3 contains 12 residues. Between the trimmed V and J ends, which lost 7 bases and 6 bases, there was a span of 10 bases. Germline values: CDR1 MNHNS, CDR2 SASEGT. CDR3 residues: CASKRGGQPQHF. As DNA, the CDR3 is TGTGCCAGCAAGAGGGGTGGTCAGCCCCAGCATTTT.

This clone was observed a few times. This chain joins TRBV28 and TRBJ2-7, with no clear D. The CDR3 is 12 amino acids. The V gene's germline CDR1 is MDHEN and CDR2 SYDVKM. V was cut by 8 bases and J by 2 bases, with 10 bases left in between. CDR3 region: CASAAATYEQYF. CDR3 nucleotides: TGTGCCAGCGCGGCGGCAACCTACGAGCAGTACTTC. Filled out from reference TRBV28 and TRBJ2-7, the complete variable domain reads DVKVTQSSRYLVKRTGEKVFLECVQDMDHENMFWYRQDPGLGLRLIYFSYDVKMKEKGDIPEGYSVSREKKERFSLILESASTNQTSMYLCASAAATYEQYFGPGTRLTVT.

In nucleotides, the CDR3 is TGTGCCAGCAGCTTGTGGCAGAGCTCCTACGAGCAGTACTTC. As protein: CASSLWQSSYEQYF. The rearrangement uses TRBV5-6 and TRBJ2-7; D unclear. CDR3 length: 14 residues. CDR1 SGHDT and CDR2 YYEEEE come from the germline V gene. Trimming took off 1 base at V and 0 bases at J, with 8 bases between the two ends.

The genes are TRBV28 and TRBJ2-7; 8 nucleotides match TRBD1. After removal of 2 bases from V and 5 bases from J, the junction contained 8 bases not matched to a gene. The CDR3 covers 15 residues. Germline V gene sequence: CDR1 MDHEN, CDR2 SYDVKM. CDR3 coding DNA: TGTGCCAGCAGTTTAGAGTACAGGGGGTCGGACGAGCAGTACTTC. Protein product: CASSLEYRGSDEQYF.

The chain combines TRBV6-5 with TRBJ1-1; tentative D call: TRBD1 (5 bases). Germline loops: CDR1 MNHEY, CDR2 SVGAGI. V lost 3 bases and J lost 3, with 17 bases in between. The CDR3 sequence is 16 residues long. CDR3 nucleotide sequence: TGTGCCAGCAGTTATCAACCGGGACCCTGGGACACTGAAGCTTTCTTT. It translates to CASSYQPGPWDTEAFF.

This clone was seen more than once but under ten times. The V gene is TRBV2, the J gene TRBJ2-7; D not certain. Trimming shortened V by 2 bases and J by 2 bases, and 7 bases separated the two germline ends. Per germline, CDR1 SNHLY and CDR2 FYNNEI. This CDR3 is built from 13 residues. The CDR3 loop reads CASSEMAAYEQYF. The CDR3 DNA sequence: TGTGCCAGCAGTGAAATGGCGGCCTACGAGCAGTACTTC.

As concerns this clone: A read error likely explains this, since a far larger clone differs by one base. The V and J genes are TRBV28 and TRBJ2-7; D perhaps matches TRBD2 (6 bases). In germline, CDR1 is MDHEN, CDR2 SYDVKM. V was shortened by 7 bases and J by 2 bases, with 21 bases between the two germline ends. This CDR3 is built from 16 residues. The CDR3 spells CASMPGAGFGAYEQYF. Written as DNA, the CDR3 is TGTGCCAGCATGCCTGGGGCGGGGTTTGGTGCCTACGAGCAGTACTTC.

This chain uses TRBV6-6 with TRBJ1-1, with 9 bases aligning to TRBD1. The CDR3 covers 12 residues. CDR1 MNHNY and CDR2 SVGAGI come from the germline V gene (reference sequence). Losses at the gene ends were 6 bases for V and 12 bases for J; bases not matched to a gene: 8. The CDR3 loop reads CASRFGQGLTFF. The CDR3 DNA reads as TGTGCCAGCAGATTTGGACAGGGGCTGACTTTCTTT.